This T cell receptor (beta chain) was captured by sequencing in a study of T-cell reconstitution after alpha-beta-depleted transplantation in children. Overall study results and limits: Most T-cell counts and diversity one year after the transplant came from T cells that were newly produced.

This CDR3 region has 15 residues. The germline V gene encodes CDR1 SGHDT and CDR2 YYEEEE. V lost 1 base and J lost 2, with 11 bases in between. Construction of the TCRbeta library involved unique molecular identifiers. MiXCR, run by TCRdb on the PCR reads, gives a single entry per CDR3 protein. The data hold nearly 200,000 distinct CDR3 sequences, with just under 6.5% observed a single time. The table lists this clonotype with many counts. Its specificity is not known. The V call is TRBV5-6, the J call TRBJ2-3; no definite D call. The clonotype was recovered from a girl under two years old with combined immunodeficiency, due to receive a stem cell transplant. Specimen: PBMCs, collected before TCRalphabeta/CD19-depleted stem cell transplant. CDR3 loop: CASSLMSTATDTQYF. The CDR3 DNA reads TGTGCCAGCAGCTTGATGTCAACCGCCACAGATACGCAGTATTTT.